This T cell receptor (beta chain) comes out of a study of cytomegalovirus exposure and HLA in healthy donors. Study conclusions and caveats: It was approximately 150 TCR beta chains that were listed as cytomegalovirus-associated. Reports described diagnosis of cytomegalovirus status by the classifier as highly specific and sensitive.

Germline V gene data show CDR1 as MDHEN and CDR2 as SYDVKM. CDR3 length equals 13 residues. Trimming pared 3 bases from V and 5 bases from J, leaving 7 bases between. Assay used: immunoSEQ multiplex PCR; TCRdb lists only in-frame clones, some missing. There are fewer than 100,000 clones in the sample; around 94% occur only once, and 2.5% to 4% lies in the top ten. As to this clone: Its antigen is currently unknown.

The J gene is TRBJ1-4, the V gene TRBV28, with D uncertain. Sequenced: PBMCs. The clonotype comes from a woman aged 18-29 years in good health and CMV-seropositive. The CDR3 DNA reads TGTGCCAGCAGTTTCTCGAGGAATGAAAAACTGTTTTTT. Protein product: CASSFSRNEKLFF. The full variable domain, in which reference TRBV28 and TRBJ1-4 provide the parts outside the CDR3, is DVKVTQSSRYLVKRTGEKVFLECVQDMDHENMFWYRQDPGLGLRLIYFSYDVKMKEKGDIPEGYSVSREKKERFSLILESASTNQTSMYLCASSFSRNEKLFFGSGTQLSVL.